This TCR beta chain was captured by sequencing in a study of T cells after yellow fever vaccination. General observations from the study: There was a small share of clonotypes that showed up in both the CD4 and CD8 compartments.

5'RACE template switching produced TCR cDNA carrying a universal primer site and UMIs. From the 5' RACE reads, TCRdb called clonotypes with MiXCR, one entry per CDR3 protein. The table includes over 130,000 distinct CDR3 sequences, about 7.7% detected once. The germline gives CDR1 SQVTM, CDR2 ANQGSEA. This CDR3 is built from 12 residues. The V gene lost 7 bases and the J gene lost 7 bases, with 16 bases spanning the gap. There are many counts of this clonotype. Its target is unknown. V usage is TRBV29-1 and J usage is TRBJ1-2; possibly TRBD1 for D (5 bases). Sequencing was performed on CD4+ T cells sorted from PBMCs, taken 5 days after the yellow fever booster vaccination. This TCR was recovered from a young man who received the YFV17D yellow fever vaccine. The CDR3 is CSGGGGLGGYTF. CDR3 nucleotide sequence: TGCAGCGGGGGTGGGGGACTTGGTGGCTACACCTTC.